This T cell receptor beta chain emerged from a study of cytomegalovirus exposure and HLA in healthy donors. Trimming stripped 3 bases from V and 4 bases from J, with 6 bases between. The CDR3 extends over 12 amino acids. The germline V gene has CDR1 SGHAT and CDR2 FQNNGV. PCR primers comprised 60 Vbeta and 13 Jbeta primers. Data came from immunoSEQ multiplex PCR; TCRdb stores just in-frame clones and leaves some out. The data hold about 170,000 clones, with approximately 76% observed a single time. Only a few counts were recorded for this clone. The V call is TRBV11-2, the J call TRBJ1-2; D remains unclear. The TCR originated in a woman younger than 35 in good health and CMV-seropositive. Specimen: PBMCs. The CDR3 region is CASSFNTYGYTF. The CDR3 nucleotides read TGTGCCAGCAGCTTTAACACCTATGGCTACACCTTC.